These 30 T cell receptor beta chains were sequenced from one sample in a study of CD8+CD57+ T cells in acquired aplastic anemia. Sequencing was done on patients that had shown CD8+CD57+ cell expansion by flow cytometry. Researchers used genomic DNA as the template to profile TCR beta VDJ and CDR3. Using its own MiXCR run on the reads, TCRdb lists one record per CDR3 protein. The table lists 150,000 to 200,000 distinct CDR3 sequences, roughly 48% of them singletons. Sequencing used sorted CD4+, CD8+, or CD8+CD57+ T cells (not recorded which) from PBMCs. The receptors derive from a human donor with aplastic anemia.

This clonotype was picked up many times. The V and J genes are TRBV7-9 and TRBJ1-2; 7 bases are a match to TRBD1. The junction had 10 bases not matched to a gene; V was cut back by 5 bases and J by 4 bases. This CDR3 has 15 amino acids. Germline CDR1 and CDR2: SEHNR and FQNEAQ (reference sequence). The CDR3 region is CASSPLTGTAYGYTF. The CDR3 DNA follows: TGTGCCAGCAGCCCCCTGACCGGGACAGCCTATGGCTACACCTTC.

On this clonotype itself: A much more abundant neighbour one base away suggests this may be a read error. The conserved final phenylalanine or tryptophan is absent from the CDR3, which likely points to a read error. The chain has TRBV5-5 and TRBJ1-1; 7 bases fit TRBD1. The CDR3 totals 16 residues. Trimming removed 4 bases from V and 0 bases from J; junction bases left unmatched: 9. Germline V gives CDR1 SGHKS, CDR2 YYEKEE (reference sequence). The CDR3 sequence is CASSRYRGVVNTEAFL. CDR3 coding DNA: TGTGCCAGCAGCAGATACAGGGGTGTAGTGAACACTGAAGCTTTCTTG.

The chain joins TRBV2 to TRBJ2-6; D is possibly TRBD2 (6 bases). The CDR3 has 14 amino acids. Trimming removed 2 bases from V and 4 bases from J, with 6 bases in between. CDR1 and CDR2 (germline): SNHLY, FYNNEI. CDR3 DNA sequence: TGTGCCAGCAGTGAACGGGGGGGGGCCAACGTCCTGACTTTC. This gives the protein CASSERGGANVLTF.

The chain joins TRBV29-1 to TRBJ1-1, with D unclear. V lost 3 bases, J lost 1 base, and 9 bases lay in between. The CDR3 extends over 13 amino acids. Germline V lookup: CDR1 SQVTM, CDR2 ANQGSEA. CDR3 loop: CSVDRATNTEAFF. CDR3 in DNA: TGCAGCGTTGATCGGGCCACGAACACTGAAGCTTTCTTT. Using reference TRBV29-1 and TRBJ1-1 for the parts outside the CDR3, the full variable domain is SAVISQKPSRDICQRGTSLTIQCQVDSQVTMMFWYRQQPGQSLTLIATANQGSEATYESGFVIDKFPISRPNLTFSTLTVSNMSPEDSSIYLCSVDRATNTEAFFGQGTRLTVV.

The V and J genes are TRBV15 and TRBJ2-7; 10 bases are shared with TRBD1. The CDR3 totals 15 residues. Germline V lookup: CDR1 LNHNV, CDR2 YYDKDF (reference sequence). The trim removed 5 bases at V and 5 bases at J, leaving 9 bases unmatched. DNA for the CDR3: TGTGCCACCAGCGGAGGGACAGGGGAGGTCAACGAGCAGTACTTC. Translated: CATSGGTGEVNEQYF.

This clonotype was seen a single time. The chain recombines TRBV10-3 with TRBJ1-2, with 8 bases lining up with TRBD1. The CDR3 is 14 amino acids. The germline V gene encodes CDR1 ENHRY and CDR2 SYGVKD. The V and J ends lost 3 bases and 5 bases, in that order; junction bases with no gene match: 5. The CDR3 protein is CAISEKTGVYGYTF. The CDR3 coding sequence is TGTGCCATCAGTGAAAAGACAGGGGTATATGGCTACACCTTC.

This clonotype was detected ten times or more. The chain uses TRBV5-8 and TRBJ2-1, with D perhaps TRBD1 or TRBD2 (5 bases each). The CDR3 runs 14 residues. Germline CDR1 and CDR2: SGHTS and YDEGEE. The V and J ends lost 0 bases and 7 bases respectively, with 11 bases between them. CDR3 sequence (DNA): TGTGCCAGCAGCTTGGTGGCAGGGAGAAATGAGCAGTTCTTC. Encoded protein: CASSLVAGRNEQFF.

This clonotype was seen ten or more times. V usage is TRBV12-3 or TRBV12-4 and J usage is TRBJ2-1; 8 bases are shared with TRBD1. The V and J ends lost 5 bases and 7 bases, in that order; junction bases with no gene match: 10. The CDR3 has 15 amino acids. CDR3 loop: CASSPRQGLRNEQFF. The CDR3 nucleotides read TGTGCCAGCAGTCCTCGACAGGGGCTTCGGAATGAGCAGTTCTTC.

In this sample, this clonotype turned up many times. The CDR3 bases are TGTGCCAGCAGCCGACAGCCCCTCGGGAATCAGCCCCAGCATTTT. It is translated as CASSRQPLGNQPQHF. The chain employs TRBV6-1 and TRBJ1-5; tentative D call: TRBD1 (5 bases). The CDR3 length is 15 residues. V was cut by 6 bases and J by 4 bases, with 16 bases left in between. Germline values: CDR1 MNHNS, CDR2 SASEGT.

In regard to this clonotype: One junction end does not reproduce the germline sequence, and a read error may be involved. J is TRBJ2-5 and V is TRBV27, with a weak D call TRBD2 (7 bases). Germline assignment: CDR1 MNHEY and CDR2 SMNVEV (reference sequence). The CDR3 extends over 14 amino acids. The CDR3 spells CAGSFAGAQETQYF. CDR3 DNA sequence: TGTGCCGGCAGTTTCGCGGGGGCACAAGAGACCCAGTACTTC.

This clonotype was seen a single time. The chain joins TRBV5-4 to TRBJ2-7; either TRBD1 or TRBD2 may fit D (5 bases each). The CDR3 covers 13 residues. Germline V gene data show CDR1 as SGHNT and CDR2 as YYREEE (reference sequence). V shed 0 bases and J shed 5 bases, with 9 bases lying between them. The CDR3 region is CASSLAGRDEQYF. The CDR3 coding sequence is TGTGCCAGCAGCTTGGCGGGGCGGGACGAGCAGTACTTC.

The chain uses TRBV24-1 and TRBJ2-5, with D possibly TRBD2 on 5 matching bases. Germline loops: CDR1 KGHDR, CDR2 SFDVKD. This CDR3 is 14 amino acids long. Trimming stripped 5 bases from V and 1 base from J, with 10 bases between. The CDR3 DNA is TGTGCCACCAGTGCTCTGGACTCCCAAGAGACCCAGTACTTC. Its translation: CATSALDSQETQYF.

V and J are TRBV7-9 and TRBJ2-7, with D unclear. The germline gives CDR1 SEHNR, CDR2 FQNEAQ (reference sequence). The CDR3 has 13 amino acids. Trimming removed 2 bases from V and 0 bases from J, with 5 bases in between. CDR3 sequence: CASSLRRSYEQYF. For the CDR3, the DNA is TGTGCCAGCAGCTTACGGCGCTCCTACGAGCAGTACTTC.

This clonotype was picked up many times. The chain recombines TRBV19 with TRBJ1-1; D remains ambiguous. The V and J ends lost 8 bases and 4 bases respectively, with 14 bases between them. Germline CDR1 reads LNHDA; CDR2 reads SQIVND (reference sequence). CDR3 length: 13 residues. The CDR3 here is CASPTPGSTEAFF. DNA for the CDR3: TGTGCCAGTCCTACCCCGGGGAGCACTGAAGCTTTCTTT.

Comment on this clonotype: This may come from a read error, since a much larger clone is one base off. This likely comes from a read error, as the CDR3 has no conserved phenylalanine or tryptophan at its end. The CDR3 region is CASMGSGTVGSYNSPLHL. The CDR3 region has the DNA TGTGCCAGCATGGGTTCCGGGACAGTGGGGTCCTATAATTCACCCCTCCACCTT. The chain joins TRBV27 to TRBJ1-6; the match to TRBD1 covers 7 bases. Germline CDR1 is MNHEY and CDR2 is SMNVEV (reference sequence). The length of the CDR3 is 18 residues. The V and J ends lost 7 bases and 1 base, in that order; junction bases with no gene match: 13.

The J gene is TRBJ1-5, the V gene TRBV6-2 or TRBV6-3; D unresolved. Trimming left V 6 bases short and J 5 bases short, with 8 bases between. Germline V gene lookup returns CDR1 MNHEY and CDR2 SVGEGT. This CDR3 is 12 amino acids long. The CDR3 loop is CASRAGDQPQHF. The CDR3 DNA sequence: TGTGCCAGCAGAGCTGGAGATCAGCCCCAGCATTTT.

The rearrangement links TRBV11-2 to TRBJ2-7; 11 bases fit TRBD1. This CDR3 is 15 amino acids long. Per germline, CDR1 SGHAT and CDR2 FQNNGV. V was clipped by 2 bases and J by 5 bases; unmatched bases: 5. CDR3 sequence (DNA): TGTGCCAGCAGCTTAAGGTGGACAGGGGGCGACGAGCAGTACTTC. Its translation is CASSLRWTGGDEQYF.

This clonotype was seen at least ten times. For the CDR3, the DNA is TGCAGTGCTATCGTAGGCTCTAACTATGGCTACACCTTC. It is translated as CSAIVGSNYGYTF. The J gene is TRBJ1-2, the V gene TRBV20-1; no definite D call. V gave up 4 bases and J gave up 0 bases, with 9 bases separating them. CDR1 is DFQATT, CDR2 SNEGSKA, per germline (reference sequence). CDR3 size: 13 residues.

Concerning this clonotype itself: With a much larger clone just one base away, this may be a read error. The V call is TRBV11-2, the J call TRBJ1-1; D possibly corresponds to TRBD1 (5 bases). Trimming took 0 bases from V and 0 from J, leaving 11 bases between them. The germline V gene encodes CDR1 SGHAT and CDR2 FQNNGV. The CDR3 has 16 amino acids. This CDR3 is CASSLDRGKLNTEAFF. CDR3 nucleotides: TGTGCCAGCAGCTTAGATCGGGGGAAGTTGAACACTGAAGCTTTCTTT.

This clonotype came up many times. The CDR3 is CSGAQGGTSTEAFF. The DNA of the CDR3 is TGCAGCGGAGCACAGGGGGGGACGAGCACTGAAGCTTTCTTT. The chain links TRBV29-1 to TRBJ1-1; TRBD1 agrees at 8 bases. The CDR3 loop spans 14 amino acids. J lost 4 bases, V lost 7 bases, and 11 bases had no gene match. The germline V gene encodes CDR1 SQVTM and CDR2 ANQGSEA.

The genes are TRBV19 and TRBJ2-7, with 13 bases lining up with TRBD2. Germline lookup yields CDR1 LNHDA and CDR2 SQIVND (reference sequence). Unmatched junction bases numbered 9, after V lost 6 bases and J lost 4 bases. This CDR3 contains 16 residues. As DNA, the CDR3 is TGTGCCAGTAGGCAACCGGGACTAGCGGGGTCGTACGAGCAGTACTTC. This gives the protein CASRQPGLAGSYEQYF.

The chain recombines TRBV7-9 with TRBJ2-7; 8 positions match TRBD1. CDR1 and CDR2 (germline): SEHNR, FQNEAQ (reference sequence). The CDR3 loop spans 15 amino acids. The trim removed 3 bases at V and 3 bases at J, leaving 7 bases unmatched. DNA of the CDR3: TGTGCCAGCAGCTTGCTCGGGACAGGCAACTACGAGCAGTACTTC. This codes for CASSLLGTGNYEQYF.

J is TRBJ1-2 and V is TRBV12-3 or TRBV12-4; D is perhaps TRBD1 (5 bases). The length of the CDR3 is 11 residues. The V end lost 5 bases, the J end lost 9 bases, and 10 bases lay between the germline ends. The CDR3 nucleotides are TGTGCCAGCAGTACAGGTCCCCGCTACACCTTC. Translated, it gives CASSTGPRYTF.

Notes on this clonotype: A read error may produce the germline difference seen at one junction end. The V call is TRBV15, the J call TRBJ2-1, with D unresolved. The length of the CDR3 is 15 residues. Germline V gene data show CDR1 as LNHNV and CDR2 as YYDKDF (reference sequence). Written as DNA, the CDR3 is TGTGCCACCGGCAGTGGTGCGATGATATACAACGAGCAGTTCTTC. Translating gives CATGSGAMIYNEQFF.

This clonotype has a handful of counts. The gene calls are TRBV10-1 and TRBJ2-5; D tentatively reads TRBD1 or TRBD2 (6 bases each). This CDR3 contains 15 residues. Germline lookup yields CDR1 WNHNN and CDR2 SYGVQD (reference sequence). V lost 5 bases, J lost 2 bases, and 15 bases lay in between. CDR3 loop: CASSFATGLQETQYF. The CDR3 nucleotides read TGCGCCAGCAGTTTCGCGACAGGACTACAAGAGACCCAGTACTTC.

The J gene is TRBJ1-2, the V gene TRBV4-1; D is possibly TRBD1 (5 bases). This CDR3 is 13 amino acids long. Germline assignment: CDR1 MGHRA and CDR2 YSYEKL. The germline V and J ends were trimmed by 3 bases and 4 bases, with 9 bases remaining between them. The CDR3, as DNA: TGCGCCAGCAGCCAGCCCGGGGGCTATGGCTACACCTTC. It yields the protein CASSQPGGYGYTF.

The rearrangement joins TRBV5-6 to TRBJ2-2; weak D call: TRBD1 (6 bases). Germline V gene lookup returns CDR1 SGHDT and CDR2 YYEEEE. This CDR3 contains 15 residues. V was shortened by 2 bases and J by 5 bases, with 13 bases between the two germline ends. The CDR3 DNA reads TGTGCCAGCAGCTTAGTAGAAGGGGGAACCGGGGAGCTGTTTTTT. Amino acid sequence: CASSLVEGGTGELFF.

This clonotype was observed many times. The chain is built from TRBV9 and TRBJ1-5; tentative D call: TRBD1 (5 bases). The CDR3 extends over 13 amino acids. Trimming pared 2 bases from V and 6 bases from J, leaving 9 bases between. Looked up from germline, CDR1 is SGDLS and CDR2 is YYNGEE. Written as DNA, the CDR3 is TGTGCCAGCAGCGTTGGGGCTGCTCAGCCCCAGCATTTT. It translates to CASSVGAAQPQHF.

This clonotype was seen at least ten times. The chain carries TRBV9 and TRBJ2-3; TRBD1 matches at 9 bases. From germline, CDR1 is SGDLS and CDR2 YYNGEE. With V trimmed by 4 bases and J by 5 bases, 5 bases remained unmatched. This CDR3 spans 14 amino acids. Here the CDR3 reads CASSPGQGIDTQYF. The CDR3, as DNA: TGTGCCAGCAGCCCCGGACAGGGGATAGATACGCAGTATTTT.

This clonotype was recorded many times. The chain has TRBV24-1 and TRBJ1-2, with TRBD1 matching 8 bases. Germline V gene data show CDR1 as KGHDR and CDR2 as SFDVKD. The CDR3 consists of 15 residues. V lost 3 bases to trimming and J lost 1 base; unmatched junction nucleotides: 3. For the CDR3, the DNA is TGTGCCACCAGTGATCCTGGACAGGGTAACTATGGCTACACCTTC. Its protein is CATSDPGQGNYGYTF.